The entry below gives a single T cell receptor (beta chain) sequence along with its context. Its antigen remains unidentified. CDR1 is SEHNR and CDR2 is FQNEAQ in the germline V gene (reference sequence). V gave up 5 bases and J gave up 7 bases; unmatched junction bases: 1. This CDR3 has 13 residues. Semi-nested PCR with Nested Universal Primer A followed constant-region reverse priming of full-length variable regions. One entry per CDR3 protein, called by TCRdb with MiXCR from the 5' RACE reads. The sample shows 40,000 to 65,000 distinct CDR3 sequences, approximately 24% of them seen only once. Findings and caveats of the study: In terms of TCR gene usage, tumor memory CD4+ T cells clustered together with blood and lymph node memory CD4+ cells, as well as with lymph node naive CD4+ cells.

Naive CD4+ T cells were purified with Tregs depleted by CD25. This chain links TRBV7-9 with TRBJ2-4; TRBD1 matches at 11 bases. This receptor was taken from a female donor with breast cancer. The sample was tumor-infiltrating naive CD4+ T cells sorted from the breast tumor. The subset denotes: naive CD4+ T cells, CD4+CD45RA+CD25-. DNA of the CDR3: TGTGCCAGCAGCGGACAGGGGGCGAACATTCAGTACTTC. It encodes CASSGQGANIQYF.